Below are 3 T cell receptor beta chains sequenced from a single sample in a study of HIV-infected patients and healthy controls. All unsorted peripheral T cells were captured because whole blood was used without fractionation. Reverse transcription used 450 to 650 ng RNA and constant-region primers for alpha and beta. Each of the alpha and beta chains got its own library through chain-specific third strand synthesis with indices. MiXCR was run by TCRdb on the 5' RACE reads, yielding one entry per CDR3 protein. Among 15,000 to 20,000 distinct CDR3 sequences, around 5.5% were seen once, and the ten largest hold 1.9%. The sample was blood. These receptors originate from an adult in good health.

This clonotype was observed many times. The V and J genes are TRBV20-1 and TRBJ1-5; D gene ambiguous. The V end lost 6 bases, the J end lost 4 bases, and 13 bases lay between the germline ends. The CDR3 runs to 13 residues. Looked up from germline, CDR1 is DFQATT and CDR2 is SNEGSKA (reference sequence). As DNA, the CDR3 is TGCAGTGCCTCACGGGCAGCTAATCAGCCCCAGCATTTT. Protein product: CSASRAANQPQHF.

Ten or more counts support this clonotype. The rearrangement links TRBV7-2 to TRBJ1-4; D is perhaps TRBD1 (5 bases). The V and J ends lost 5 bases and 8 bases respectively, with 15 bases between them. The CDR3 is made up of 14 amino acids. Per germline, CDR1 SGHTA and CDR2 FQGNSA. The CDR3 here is CASSRIGEGEKLFF. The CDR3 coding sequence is TGTGCCAGCAGCCGAATAGGGGAAGGGGAAAAACTGTTTTTT.

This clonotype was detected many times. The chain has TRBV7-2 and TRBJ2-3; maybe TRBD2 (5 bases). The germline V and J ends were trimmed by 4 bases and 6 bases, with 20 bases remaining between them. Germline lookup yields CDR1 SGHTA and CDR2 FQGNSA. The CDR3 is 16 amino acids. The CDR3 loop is CASSYIATRPGDTQYF. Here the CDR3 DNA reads TGTGCCAGCAGCTATATCGCAACTAGGCCCGGGGATACGCAGTATTTT.